The clone carrying this T cell receptor (beta chain) was counted a few times. Nominally healthy donors provided the samples, though records likely missed some immune exposures. Unmatched junction bases numbered 9, after V lost 1 base and J lost 7 bases. Germline CDR1 and CDR2: LGHNA and YNFKEQ. CDR3 size: 15 residues. These data originate in a study of cytomegalovirus exposure and HLA in healthy donors. The PCR employed 60 Vbeta primers together with 13 Jbeta primers. Only in-frame clones appear in the TCRdb table, and some are missing; sequencing was by immunoSEQ multiplex PCR. In the table there are 90,000 to 95,000 clones, 81% of which are singletons.

Input material: PBMCs. The V call is TRBV4-2, the J call TRBJ1-2; 7 bases line up with TRBD1. This receptor was obtained from a girl aged 2 to 9 in good health and CMV-seropositive. CDR3 amino acids: CASSQVDRAVGGYTF. The DNA for the CDR3 is TGTGCCAGCAGCCAAGTTGACAGGGCGGTAGGTGGCTACACCTTC.